The present T cell receptor (beta chain) was sequenced within a study of OX40 agonist ivuxolimab in advanced cancers. About the study: At doses from 0.01 to 10 mg/kg, patients were given intravenous ivuxolimab every 2 weeks.

Using immunoSEQ multiplex PCR, the repertoire was profiled, and TCRdb retains in-frame clones only, with some absent. This sample has roughly 64,000 clones; around 84% occur once, and the top ten carry about 2%. Study-wide points: Also showing low normalized T-cell clonal expansion were some of the nonresponders. Determination of antigen specificity was not performed for the expanded peripheral T cells.

Germline assignment: CDR1 MNHNS and CDR2 SASEGT. With 5 bases clipped from V and 7 bases from J, the junction kept 9 bases outside the gene matches. The CDR3 runs to 15 residues. Blood draws occurred at baseline, cycle 4 day 1, and cycle 7 day 1. Details on this clone: The antigen is not known. Other DNA sequences in this specimen translate into the identical CDR3.

The V call is TRBV6-1, the J call TRBJ2-7; 12 bases are a match to TRBD2. The source material was CD4+ or CD8+ T cells sorted from blood, sampled in a trial of the OX40 agonist ivuxolimab. The TCR comes from an adult with an advanced solid tumor such as melanoma, head and neck, liver or kidney cancer. CDR3 loop: CASSSLAGGSGEQYF. In DNA form, the CDR3 reads TGTGCCAGCAGTTCTCTAGCGGGAGGGTCTGGAGAGCAGTACTTC.